The 32 T cell receptor beta chains reported below all come from one sample, sequenced in a study of T cells in Graves' hyperthyroidism and ophthalmopathy. TCR beta CDR3 region amplification was performed from RNA transcripts. When the TCR CDR3 underwent first-round RT-PCR, the HTBI primer set was used. TCRdb independently ran MiXCR on the multiplex PCR reads; one entry per CDR3 protein. The data contain fewer than 55,000 distinct CDR3 sequences, approximately 53% of them singletons. The specimen sequenced was peripheral blood or thyroid tissue (not recorded which). The receptors stem from a man aged 18 to 30 with Graves' hyperthyroidism.

The rearrangement uses TRBV7-2 and TRBJ2-7; D remains ambiguous. The V end was cut by 2 bases, the J end by 9 bases, with 8 bases between. CDR1 and CDR2 (germline): SGHTA, FQGNSA. The CDR3 sequence is 11 residues long. CDR3 region: CASSLHNGQYF. The CDR3 coding sequence is TGTGCCAGCAGCTTACACAACGGGCAGTACTTC.

Concerning this clonotype: Given the absence of the conserved phenylalanine or tryptophan at the CDR3 end, a read error is likely. The chain joins TRBV6-5 to TRBJ2-7; possibly TRBD1 for D (6 bases). The germline V gene has CDR1 MNHEY and CDR2 SVGAGI. The CDR3 has 13 amino acids. The V end lost 10 bases, the J end lost 4 bases, and 17 bases lay between the germline ends. CDR3 DNA sequence: TGTGCCACAGCCGGGACAAGGGGGTACGAGCAGTACCTC. Protein: CATAGTRGYEQYL.

This clonotype was detected only a few times. This chain uses TRBV7-2 with TRBJ2-7; TRBD1 matches 7 bases. The CDR3 contains 16 residues. V dropped 11 bases and J dropped 1; count of bases not matched to a gene: 17. The germline V gene encodes CDR1 SGHTA and CDR2 FQGNSA. The CDR3: CAWRPRPGTVSYEQYF. Here the CDR3 DNA reads TGTGCCTGGAGGCCCCGACCCGGGACAGTGTCCTACGAGCAGTACTTC.

On this clonotype: A read error is likely, as this CDR3 ends without the conserved phenylalanine or tryptophan. The DNA is left out, because the CDR3 cannot be placed on it with certainty; the CDR3 is given as TCRdb lists it. The rearrangement joins TRBV7-2 to TRBJ2-2. From its first to its last residue, the CDR3 has 14 amino acids. Germline loops: CDR1 SGHTA, CDR2 FQGNSA. The CDR3 loop is CASSLAQGSGELFS.

This clonotype was recorded a few times. The chain is built from TRBV7-9 and TRBJ2-5; a weak D match, TRBD2 (8 bases). V dropped 3 bases and J dropped 3 bases, with 17 bases sitting between them. The CDR3 has 16 amino acids. Germline V lookup: CDR1 SEHNR, CDR2 FQNEAQ (reference sequence). The CDR3 loop is CASSLDSGTAKETQYF. The CDR3 coding sequence is TGTGCCAGCAGCTTGGATAGCGGGACAGCTAAAGAGACCCAGTACTTC.

The genes are TRBV12-3 or TRBV12-4 and TRBJ2-7; either TRBD1 or TRBD2 may supply D (5 bases each). The CDR3 consists of 17 residues. V was shortened by 0 bases and J by 0 bases, with 15 bases between the two germline ends. DNA for the CDR3: TGTGCCAGCAGTTTAGCTGGGGTGGCAGGGAGCTCCTACGAGCAGTACTTC. Its protein product is CASSLAGVAGSSYEQYF.

The V gene is TRBV7-2, the J gene TRBJ2-5; D might be TRBD1 (8 bases). CDR1 SGHTA and CDR2 FQGNSA come from the germline V gene. The V gene lost 11 bases and the J gene lost 5 bases, with 27 bases spanning the gap. The CDR3 runs 16 residues. CDR3 sequence reads: CAWSGSTGGGLETQYF. CDR3 DNA: TGTGCCTGGAGTGGATCTACAGGGGGGGGTTTGGAGACCCAGTACTTC.

The CDR3 sequence is CSVARDTWETQYF. The CDR3 DNA reads TGCAGCGTTGCCCGGGACACATGGGAGACCCAGTACTTC. This chain joins TRBV29-1 and TRBJ2-5; weak D call: TRBD1 (6 bases). The CDR3 extends over 13 amino acids. CDR1 and CDR2 (germline): SQVTM, ANQGSEA. Trimming shortened V by 4 bases and J by 5 bases, and 14 bases separated the two germline ends. Full variable domain (missing parts from reference TRBV29-1 and TRBJ2-5): SAVISQKPSRDICQRGTSLTIQCQVDSQVTMMFWYRQQPGQSLTLIATANQGSEATYESGFVIDKFPISRPNLTFSTLTVSNMSPEDSSIYLCSVARDTWETQYFGPGTRLLVL.

This clonotype was counted between two and nine times. The chain employs TRBV9 and TRBJ2-3; the match to TRBD2 covers 7 bases. Germline CDR1 and CDR2: SGDLS and YYNGEE. This CDR3 is 17 amino acids long. V trimming: 0 bases; J trimming: 4 bases; junction bases outside the gene matches: 11. Here the CDR3 reads CASSVEASGLLPDTQYF. In DNA form, the CDR3 reads TGTGCCAGCAGCGTAGAAGCTAGCGGTCTACTTCCAGATACGCAGTATTTT.

V usage is TRBV4-2 and J usage is TRBJ1-2; D gene ambiguous. Germline V gene lookup returns CDR1 LGHNA and CDR2 YNFKEQ. V shed 4 bases and J shed 4 bases, with 10 bases lying between them. This CDR3 spans 13 amino acids. The CDR3 loop reads CASSLVSLYGYTF. The CDR3 bases are TGTGCCAGCAGCCTCGTCTCCCTCTATGGCTACACCTTC.

This chain uses TRBV11-3 with TRBJ2-7, with 9 nucleotides matching TRBD2. The length of the CDR3 is 15 residues. Trimming removed 3 bases from V and 5 bases from J; junction bases left unmatched: 8. Looked up from germline, CDR1 is SGHNT and CDR2 is YENEEA. The CDR3 DNA is TGTGCCAGCAGCTTGACTAGCGGCAGGCGGCACGAGCAGTACTTC. It encodes CASSLTSGRRHEQYF.

This clonotype was recorded many times. This chain joins TRBV20-1 and TRBJ1-2; TRBD1 agrees at 7 bases. With V trimmed by 6 bases and J by 3 bases, 13 bases remained unmatched. CDR3 size: 15 residues. Germline values: CDR1 DFQATT, CDR2 SNEGSKA (reference sequence). The CDR3 nucleotides read TGCAGTGCGCCCAACAGGGGTGGGGAACACTATGGCTACACCTTC. This translates into CSAPNRGGEHYGYTF.

Ten or more counts support this clonotype. The J gene is TRBJ2-2, the V gene TRBV29-1; 7 bases align to TRBD2. From germline, CDR1 is SQVTM and CDR2 ANQGSEA. V gave up 7 bases and J gave up 0 bases; unmatched junction bases: 8. This CDR3 has 15 amino acids. The CDR3 region is CSAVIGLANTGELFF. CDR3 DNA sequence: TGCAGCGCCGTAATCGGACTAGCGAACACCGGGGAGCTGTTTTTT.

This clonotype was counted many times. This chain's CDR3 is CASSEGQGAYEQYF. CDR3 nucleotides: TGCGCCAGCAGTGAGGGACAGGGGGCCTACGAGCAGTACTTC. This rearrangement joins TRBV10-1 to TRBJ2-7; 10 bases align to TRBD1. V trimming: 2 bases; J trimming: 2 bases; junction bases outside the gene matches: 0. This CDR3 contains 14 residues. Per the germline V gene, CDR1 is WNHNN and CDR2 is SYGVQD (reference sequence).

The table lists this clonotype with many counts. The V call is TRBV28, the J call TRBJ1-1; the match to TRBD1 covers 7 bases. CDR1 is MDHEN and CDR2 is SYDVKM in the germline V gene. Trimming removed 11 bases from V and 5 bases from J; junction bases left unmatched: 8. The CDR3 extends over 12 amino acids. CDR3 nucleotides: TGTGCCTGCGACAGGGTTGCGACTGAAGCTTTCTTT. Protein: CACDRVATEAFF.

In its sample, this clonotype was seen many times. The V gene is TRBV27, the J gene TRBJ1-1; D gene uncertain. V dropped 7 bases and J dropped 5 bases, with 8 bases sitting between them. Germline V gene lookup returns CDR1 MNHEY and CDR2 SMNVEV (reference sequence). The CDR3 is 11 amino acids. Written as DNA, the CDR3 is TGTGCCAGCACAGGTCGGACTGAAGCTTTCTTT. Protein: CASTGRTEAFF.

The rearrangement joins TRBV29-1 to TRBJ2-5; D is unclear. Trimming removed 4 bases at V and 4 bases at J, with 13 bases between. The CDR3 covers 13 residues. Looked up from germline, CDR1 is SQVTM and CDR2 is ANQGSEA. The CDR3 sequence is CSVGRTERETQYF. The CDR3 DNA follows: TGCAGCGTTGGTCGGACGGAGCGAGAGACCCAGTACTTC.

V gene TRBV28 combines with J gene TRBJ1-1; tentative D call: TRBD1 (5 bases). CDR1 and CDR2 (germline): MDHEN, SYDVKM. The CDR3 runs 13 residues. The V gene lost 3 bases and the J gene lost 5 bases, with 10 bases spanning the gap. CDR3 DNA: TGTGCCAGCAGTTTGGGGGGGGAGACTGAAGCTTTCTTT. Amino acids: CASSLGGETEAFF.

The sample holds many counts of this clonotype. The V gene is TRBV12-3 or TRBV12-4, the J gene TRBJ2-5; the D call may be TRBD1 or TRBD2 (5 bases each). The CDR3 covers 15 residues. V dropped 3 bases and J dropped 2 bases, with 13 bases sitting between them. The CDR3 region has the DNA TGTGCCAGCAGTTTCGAGGGGACGCTGCAAGAGACCCAGTACTTC. Translating gives CASSFEGTLQETQYF.

V gene TRBV20-1 combines with J gene TRBJ2-7, with D unclear. The CDR3 length is 12 residues. CDR1 is DFQATT and CDR2 is SNEGSKA in the germline V gene (reference sequence). V was shortened by 6 bases and J by 3 bases, with 12 bases between the two germline ends. The CDR3 is CSAPPTNYEQYF. CDR3 coding DNA: TGCAGTGCCCCGCCCACTAACTACGAGCAGTACTTC.

V usage is TRBV19 and J usage is TRBJ2-7; no firm D call. Trimming removed 0 bases from V and 3 bases from J, with 6 bases in between. CDR1 is LNHDA, CDR2 SQIVND, per germline (reference sequence). The CDR3 runs 13 residues. In nucleotides, the CDR3 is TGTGCCAGTAGTATAGAACCGGACTACGAGCAGTACTTC. Translated, it gives CASSIEPDYEQYF.

The chain uses TRBV29-1 and TRBJ2-3; no firm D call. The CDR3 contains 12 residues. Trimming took 4 bases from V and 5 from J, leaving 10 bases between them. Germline CDR1 reads SQVTM; CDR2 reads ANQGSEA. The CDR3 region has the DNA TGCAGCGTTGGGCAGGCGCAAGATACGCAGTATTTT. It encodes CSVGQAQDTQYF.

The rearrangement links TRBV11-2 to TRBJ1-3, with a weak D call TRBD1 (6 bases). The CDR3 is 14 residues long. Looked up from germline, CDR1 is SGHAT and CDR2 is FQNNGV. Trimming cost V 6 bases and J 7 bases, with 16 bases left between them. The CDR3 DNA reads as TGTGCCAGCAGGAACCAGGGGTTGGGGAACACCATATATTTT. It codes for CASRNQGLGNTIYF.

V is TRBV29-1 and J is TRBJ2-3, with TRBD2 matching 9 bases. Germline V gene lookup returns CDR1 SQVTM and CDR2 ANQGSEA. Trimming took 7 bases from V and 6 from J; bases not matched to a gene: 11. This CDR3 contains 14 residues. CDR3 loop: CSAPTSGLMDTQYF. CDR3 nucleotides: TGCAGCGCTCCGACTAGCGGACTTATGGATACGCAGTATTTT.

The J gene is TRBJ2-2, the V gene TRBV20-1; no definite D call. CDR3 length equals 15 residues. Germline CDR1 reads DFQATT; CDR2 reads SNEGSKA (reference sequence). The V and J ends lost 2 bases and 6 bases respectively, with 16 bases between them. Written as DNA, the CDR3 is TGCAGTGCTAGACGGGCCAGCGCCCGGGCCGGGGAGCTGTTTTTT. Residues: CSARRASARAGELFF.

With respect to this clonotype: A single base separates this from a much larger clone, so it may be a read error. J is TRBJ2-2 and V is TRBV27; a weak D match, TRBD2 (5 bases). The CDR3 totals 14 residues. Germline V gene sequence: CDR1 MNHEY, CDR2 SMNVEV (reference sequence). The CDR3 DNA reads as TGTGCCAGCAGTTTAGTCGTAAACACCGGGGAGCGGTTTTTT. It yields the protein CASSLVVNTGERFF.

The chain links TRBV27 to TRBJ1-1, with D uncertain. The CDR3 loop spans 12 amino acids. The germline gives CDR1 MNHEY, CDR2 SMNVEV (reference sequence). Trimming removed 0 bases at V and 14 bases at J, with 13 bases between. CDR3 protein: CASSLSGRLAFF. The CDR3 bases are TGTGCCAGCAGTTTATCGGGTAGACTAGCCTTCTTT.

This chain joins TRBV7-9 and TRBJ1-4; 10 nucleotides line up with TRBD1. The CDR3 spans 14 residues. Germline CDR1 and CDR2: SEHNR and FQNEAQ (reference sequence). The V segment lost 5 bases and the J segment 10 bases; nucleotides outside the gene matches: 7. This chain's CDR3 is CASSRGTGVGKLFF. The CDR3 nucleotides read TGTGCCAGCAGCCGAGGGACAGGGGTTGGAAAACTGTTTTTT.

The table lists this clonotype with many counts. The chain is built from TRBV4-3 and TRBJ1-6; D ambiguous. Trimming removed 0 bases from V and 0 bases from J, with 12 bases in between. The CDR3 spans 18 residues. Germline CDR1 LGHNA, CDR2 YSLEER. The CDR3 region is CASSQDLGSSSYNSPLHF. The CDR3 DNA is TGCGCCAGCAGCCAAGATCTAGGATCCAGCTCCTATAATTCACCCCTCCACTTT.

In this sample, this clonotype is medium-sized (0.01 to 0.1%). This chain connects TRBV20-1 to TRBJ1-1; D unclear. This CDR3 contains 14 residues. V lost 1 base and J lost 3, with 12 bases in between. Germline assignment: CDR1 DFQATT and CDR2 SNEGSKA (reference sequence). The CDR3 loop is CSARVLGLDTEAFF. The CDR3 DNA reads as TGCAGTGCTAGAGTTCTCGGGCTGGACACTGAAGCTTTCTTT.

As for this clonotype: Since a much larger clone is just one base distant, this may be a read error. This chain connects TRBV6-5 to TRBJ2-2; possible D gene TRBD1, 5 bases. The germline gives CDR1 MNHEY, CDR2 SVGAGI. The CDR3 covers 16 residues. Between the trimmed V and J ends, which lost 4 bases and 6 bases, there was a span of 18 bases. The CDR3 region is CASSSLIQDIAGELFF. The CDR3 DNA follows: TGTGCCAGCAGTTCCTTAATACAGGATATCGCCGGGGAGCTGTTTTTT.

In regard to this clonotype: A read error is possible here, since a much larger clone lies one base away. The chain links TRBV20-1 to TRBJ2-3; 15 bases line up with TRBD2. Germline V gene sequence: CDR1 DFQATT, CDR2 SNEGSKA (reference sequence). CDR3 length equals 17 residues. The DNA of the CDR3 is TGTAGTGCAACGGGGACTAGCGGGGGGATCATTGCAGATACGCAGTATTTT. It translates to CSATGTSGGIIADTQYF.